Listed here are 7 T cell receptor beta chains from one sample, sequenced in a study of T cells after posttransplantation cyclophosphamide. TCRdb's table, derived via immunoSEQ multiplex PCR, lists solely in-frame clones and lacks some. The table lists around 30,000 clones, about nine tenths of them singletons. The specimen sequenced was PBMCs. The receptors here all came from a man aged 45-60 years.

The chain recombines TRBV18 with TRBJ2-5, with D perhaps TRBD2 (5 bases). CDR1 is KGHSH and CDR2 is LQKENI in the germline V gene. The germline V and J ends were trimmed by 2 bases and 4 bases, with 14 bases remaining between them. This CDR3 contains 15 residues. The CDR3 DNA sequence: TGTGCCAGCTCACCAGGGCTAGCAAACAGAGAGACCCAGTACTTC. Translated, it gives CASSPGLANRETQYF.

This clone is medium-sized. This rearrangement joins TRBV29-1 to TRBJ1-4, with TRBD1 matching over 8 bases. CDR1 and CDR2 from the germline V gene are SQVTM and ANQGSEA. V shed 6 bases, J shed 11 bases, and the junction held 11 bases outside the gene matches. The length of the CDR3 is 13 residues. The CDR3 region has the DNA TGCAGCGTGACTATTGGGACAGGACAGAAACTGTTTTTT. Translating gives CSVTIGTGQKLFF.

The rearrangement uses TRBV10-3 and TRBJ2-7; D may be TRBD2 (6 bases). The CDR3 totals 13 residues. The V gene lost 10 bases and the J gene lost 3 bases, with 16 bases spanning the gap. Germline V gives CDR1 ENHRY, CDR2 SYGVKD. The CDR3 nucleotides are TGTGCCACCGGGGCTAGCGATCACTACGAGCAGTACTTC. Its translation is CATGASDHYEQYF.

This clone has only a few counts. J is TRBJ1-5 and V is TRBV2; 7 bases fit TRBD1. Germline CDR1 SNHLY, CDR2 FYNNEI. J lost 3 bases, V lost 7 bases, and 3 bases had no gene match. This CDR3 comprises 13 residues. CDR3 in amino acids: CASKGQNNQPQHF. In DNA, the CDR3 is TGTGCCAGCAAGGGACAGAACAATCAGCCCCAGCATTTT.

This clone was seen more than once but under ten times. The genes are TRBV5-6 and TRBJ2-7, with 9 nucleotides matching TRBD1. The CDR3 contains 14 residues. J lost 2 bases, V lost 4 bases, and 4 bases had no gene match. Looked up from germline, CDR1 is SGHDT and CDR2 is YYEEEE. The CDR3 spells CASSRGQGTYEQYF. As DNA, the CDR3 is TGTGCCAGCAGCCGAGGACAGGGGACCTACGAGCAGTACTTC.

The gene calls are TRBV5-1 and TRBJ2-6; possibly TRBD1 for D (6 bases). CDR1 and CDR2 from the germline V gene are SGHRS and YFSETQ. The CDR3 is 16 amino acids. Trimming removed 5 bases at V and 0 bases at J, with 12 bases between. The CDR3 is CASSSTGTSGANVLTF. The CDR3 DNA is TGCGCCAGCAGTTCTACAGGGACCTCTGGGGCCAACGTCCTGACTTTC.

The V and J genes are TRBV9 and TRBJ2-5; 8 bases match TRBD2. From germline, CDR1 is SGDLS and CDR2 YYNGEE. The CDR3 covers 16 residues. V was pared by 0 bases and J by 4 bases, with 8 bases of the junction left unmatched. As DNA, the CDR3 is TGTGCCAGCAGCGTAGATATTAGCGGGGAGGTAGAGACCCAGTACTTC. Translated: CASSVDISGEVETQYF.